This T cell receptor (beta chain) derives from a study of shared clonotypes between healthy human individuals. Across the study: Researchers drew samples from two women and a few men aged 18 to 49.

The V end was cut by 0 bases, the J end by 3 bases, with 7 bases between. CDR1 SGHRS and CDR2 YFSETQ come from the germline V gene. This CDR3 is built from 13 residues. Study-level results: The donor pool, a small one, limited the genetic and exposure-history diversity represented.

As concerns this clone: The antigen remains unidentified. The same CDR3 arises from other DNA sequences in this sample as well.

Repertoires were generated with immunoSEQ multiplex PCR, while TCRdb's copy carries only in-frame clones and drops some. The repertoire holds around 980,000 clones, with roughly 74% as singletons. The sequence was collected from a man younger than 30 in good health. Some clones in this sample may be carry-over from other donors' samples. The source material was memory CD4+ T cells from PBMCs. The subset was: CD45RA-negative fraction. This sequence joins TRBV5-1 and TRBJ2-7; no firm D call. The CDR3 sequence is CASSLEGYYEQYF. Written as DNA, the CDR3 is TGCGCCAGCAGCTTGGAGGGATACTACGAGCAGTACTTC.